A selection of T cell receptor beta chains follows, all from one sample in a study of T cell changes during pregnancy in multiple sclerosis. Measured with immunoSEQ multiplex PCR; TCRdb has only the in-frame clones, and not every one. The data contain roughly 49,000 clones, around 92% of them singletons. This specimen consisted of peripheral blood, obtained after pregnancy. The receptors stem from a female donor with multiple sclerosis, enrolled in a pregnancy study. Each CDR3 is given with its conserved first and last residue. A D gene is named only where the DNA matches it firmly. The listing skips clone size in some rows; elsewhere it reads once, few, many or a size class.

abundance	v_gene	j_gene	d_gene	CDR3aa	CDR3nt
-	TRBV4-3	TRBJ2-7	TRBD2	CASSQGLAGEGYEQYF	TGCGCCAGCAGCCAAGGGCTAGCGGGGGAGGGATACGAGCAGTACTTC
-	TRBV6-4	TRBJ1-2	TRBD1	CASSDIEGALGGYTF	TGTGCCAGCAGTGATATAGAGGGGGCGCTTGGAGGCTACACCTTC
once	TRBV6-4	TRBJ2-7	-	CASSDSAETGAYEQYF	TGTGCCAGCAGTGACTCCGCCGAGACAGGAGCCTACGAGCAGTACTTC
-	TRBV19	TRBJ2-7	-	CASSGRSQGFREQYF	TGTGCCAGCTCAGGGAGGAGCCAAGGTTTTCGGGAGCAGTACTTC
-	TRBV7-9	TRBJ1-2	-	CASSSRVTDKGGYTF	TGTGCCAGCAGCTCCAGAGTGACAGATAAAGGTGGCTACACCTTC
-	TRBV11-2	TRBJ1-1	TRBD1	CASGYRGGTEAFF	TGTGCCAGCGGATACAGGGGAGGCACTGAAGCTTTCTTT
-	TRBV27	TRBJ1-2	TRBD1	CASSHDRASYGYTF	TGTGCCAGCAGCCACGACAGGGCATCCTATGGCTACACCTTC
-	TRBV11-2	TRBJ1-1	-	CASSLGLEGSEAFF	TGTGCCAGCAGCTTAGGTCTCGAGGGAAGCGAAGCTTTCTTT
-	TRBV6-4	TRBJ2-4	TRBD2	CASSQRGGMGIQYF	TGTGCCAGCAGTCAGCGGGGGGGCATGGGCATTCAGTACTTC
-	TRBV7-8	TRBJ1-4	-	CASSLNSATNEKLFF	TGTGCCAGCAGCTTAAACAGTGCAACTAATGAAAAACTGTTTTTT
-	TRBV27	TRBJ2-3	TRBD2	CASSEPGLAGPTDTQYF	TGTGCCAGCAGTGAACCGGGACTAGCGGGCCCCACAGATACGCAGTATTTT
-	TRBV7-9	TRBJ1-2	-	CASSLGGGNGYTF	TGTGCCAGCAGCTTAGGAGGGGGAAATGGCTACACCTTC
-	TRBV9	TRBJ2-7	TRBD1	CASSPSPGTANYEQYF	TGTGCCAGCAGCCCTAGCCCCGGGACAGCTAACTACGAGCAGTACTTC
once	TRBV7-9	TRBJ1-1	-	CASSLISSEAFF	TGTGCCAGCAGCTTAATATCCTCTGAAGCTTTCTTT
-	TRBV9	TRBJ2-7	TRBD1	CASSSSTGVGEQYF	TGTGCCAGCAGCTCGTCGACAGGGGTGGGGGAGCAGTACTTC
-	TRBV7-3	TRBJ2-2	TRBD1	CASSPPGQGSGELFF	TGTGCCAGCAGCCCCCCGGGACAGGGGTCCGGGGAGCTGTTTTTT
once	TRBV7-9	TRBJ1-1	-	CASTEGGGTEAFF	TGTGCCAGCACCGAAGGGGGGGGCACTGAAGCTTTCTTT
-	TRBV6-6	TRBJ1-6	TRBD1	CASSYPQQGLHSPLHF	TGTGCCAGCAGTTACCCCCAACAGGGGTTACATTCACCCCTCCACTTT
-	TRBV9	TRBJ1-1	TRBD1	CASSVAGGAEAFF	TGTGCCAGCAGCGTAGCAGGGGGAGCTGAAGCTTTCTTT
once	TRBV10-3	TRBJ2-3	TRBD2	CAISEDAGGADTQYF	TGTGCCATCAGTGAGGACGCGGGGGGTGCAGATACGCAGTATTTT
-	TRBV9	TRBJ2-2	-	CASSPDPFLGTGGPGELFF	TGTGCCAGCAGCCCAGACCCCTTTTTGGGTACTGGAGGGCCCGGGGAGCTGTTTTTT
-	TRBV30	TRBJ2-7	-	CAWSDSLNYEQYF	TGTGCCTGGAGTGACTCACTCAACTACGAGCAGTACTTC
-	TRBV5-6	TRBJ1-6	-	CASSFWGEYNSPLHF	TGTGCCAGCAGCTTTTGGGGGGAATATAATTCACCCCTCCACTTT
-	TRBV6-4	TRBJ1-1	TRBD1	CASSADRGDTEAFF	TGTGCCAGCAGCGCGGACAGGGGCGACACTGAAGCTTTCTTT
-	TRBV4-3	TRBJ2-1	-	CASSLAVGSYNEQFF	TGCGCCAGCAGCTTAGCGGTTGGCTCCTACAATGAGCAGTTCTTC
-	TRBV7-9	TRBJ2-1	TRBD2	CASSPGTSGYNEQFF	TGTGCCAGCAGCCCCGGGACTAGCGGGTACAATGAGCAGTTCTTC
once	TRBV5-1	TRBJ1-5	-	CASSLDGTSNQPQHF	TGCGCCAGCAGCTTGGACGGTACTAGCAATCAGCCCCAGCATTTT
-	TRBV6-1	TRBJ1-4	-	CASSEALAVGKLFF	TGTGCCAGCAGTGAAGCGCTGGCAGTTGGAAAACTGTTTTTT
-	TRBV7-9	TRBJ1-4	-	CASSLATGRGSGKLFF	TGTGCCAGCAGCTTAGCCACCGGGAGGGGAAGCGGAAAACTGTTTTTT
-	TRBV5-1	TRBJ2-3	TRBD2	CASSLVAGGPTDTQYF	TGCGCCAGCAGCTTGGTTGCGGGGGGGCCTACAGATACGCAGTATTTT
-	TRBV10-3	TRBJ1-3	-	CALRPSGSGNTIYF	TGTGCCCTCAGGCCCTCAGGGTCTGGAAACACCATATATTTT
-	TRBV5-1	TRBJ2-5	-	CASRASLSAETQYF	TGCGCCAGCAGAGCTAGTTTGTCCGCAGAGACCCAGTACTTC
-	TRBV7-3	TRBJ1-2	-	CASSLTGSPAVYGYTF	TGTGCCAGCAGCTTAACCGGGTCTCCCGCCGTCTATGGCTACACCTTC